This T cell receptor (beta chain) came from a study of T cell changes during pregnancy in multiple sclerosis. The junction had 2 bases not matched to a gene; V was cut back by 5 bases and J by 0 bases. Germline CDR1 and CDR2: SGHAT and FQNNGV. There are 14 residues in the CDR3. Generated by immunoSEQ multiplex PCR, the TCRdb table keeps only in-frame clones and is missing some. The sample includes around 70,000 clones, almost 95% of them seen just once. V is TRBV11-2 and J is TRBJ2-7, with 9 bases identical to TRBD2. The specimen was peripheral blood, collected before pregnancy. The receptor was derived from a female donor with multiple sclerosis, enrolled in a pregnancy study. The CDR3 nucleotides are TGTGCCAGCAGCCTGACTAGCGGCTCCTACGAGCAGTACTTC. It codes for CASSLTSGSYEQYF.